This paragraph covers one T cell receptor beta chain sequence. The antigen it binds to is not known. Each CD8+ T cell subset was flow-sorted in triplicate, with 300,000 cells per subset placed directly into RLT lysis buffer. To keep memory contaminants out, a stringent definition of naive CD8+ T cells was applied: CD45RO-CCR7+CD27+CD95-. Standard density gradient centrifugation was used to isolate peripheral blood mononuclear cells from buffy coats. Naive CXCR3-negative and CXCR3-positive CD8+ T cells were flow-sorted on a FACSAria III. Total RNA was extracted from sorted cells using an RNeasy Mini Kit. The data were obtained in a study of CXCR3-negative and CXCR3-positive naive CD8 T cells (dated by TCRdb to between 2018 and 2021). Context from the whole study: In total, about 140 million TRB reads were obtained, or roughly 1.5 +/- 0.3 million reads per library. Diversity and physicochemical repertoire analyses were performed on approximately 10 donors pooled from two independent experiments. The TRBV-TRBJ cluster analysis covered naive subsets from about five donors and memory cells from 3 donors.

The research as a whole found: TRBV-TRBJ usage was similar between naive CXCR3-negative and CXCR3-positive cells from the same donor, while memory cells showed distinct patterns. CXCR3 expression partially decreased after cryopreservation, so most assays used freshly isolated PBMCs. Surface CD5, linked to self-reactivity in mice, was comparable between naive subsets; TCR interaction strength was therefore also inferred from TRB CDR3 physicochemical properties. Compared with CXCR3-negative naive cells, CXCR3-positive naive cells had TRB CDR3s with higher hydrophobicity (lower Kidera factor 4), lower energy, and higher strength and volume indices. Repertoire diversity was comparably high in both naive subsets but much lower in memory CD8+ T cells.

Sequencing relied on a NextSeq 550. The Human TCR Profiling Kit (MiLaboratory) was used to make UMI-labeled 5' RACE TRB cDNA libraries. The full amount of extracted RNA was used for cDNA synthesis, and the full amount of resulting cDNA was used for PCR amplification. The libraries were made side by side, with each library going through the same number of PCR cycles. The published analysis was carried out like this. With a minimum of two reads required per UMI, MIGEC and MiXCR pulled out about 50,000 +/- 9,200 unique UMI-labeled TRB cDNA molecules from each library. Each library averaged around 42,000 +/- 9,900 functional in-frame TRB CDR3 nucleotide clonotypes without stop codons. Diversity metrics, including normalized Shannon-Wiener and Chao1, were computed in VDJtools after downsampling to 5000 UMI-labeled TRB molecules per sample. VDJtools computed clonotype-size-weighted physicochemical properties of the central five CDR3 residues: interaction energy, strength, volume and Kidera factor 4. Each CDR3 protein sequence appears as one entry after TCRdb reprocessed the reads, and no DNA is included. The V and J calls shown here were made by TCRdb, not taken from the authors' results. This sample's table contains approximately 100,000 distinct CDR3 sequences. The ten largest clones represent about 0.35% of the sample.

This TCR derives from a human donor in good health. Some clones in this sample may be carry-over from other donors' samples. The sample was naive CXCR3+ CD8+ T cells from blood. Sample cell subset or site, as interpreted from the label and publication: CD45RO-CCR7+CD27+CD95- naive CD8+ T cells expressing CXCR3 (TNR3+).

The CDR3 sequence is CASSLSPGTANSPLHF. The chain is assembled from TRBV12-3 or TRBV12-4 and TRBJ1-6; checking the TCRdb D call of TRBD1 is not possible without DNA. The CDR3 starts with the cysteine, ends with the phenylalanine, and has 16 residues. No DNA is listed.